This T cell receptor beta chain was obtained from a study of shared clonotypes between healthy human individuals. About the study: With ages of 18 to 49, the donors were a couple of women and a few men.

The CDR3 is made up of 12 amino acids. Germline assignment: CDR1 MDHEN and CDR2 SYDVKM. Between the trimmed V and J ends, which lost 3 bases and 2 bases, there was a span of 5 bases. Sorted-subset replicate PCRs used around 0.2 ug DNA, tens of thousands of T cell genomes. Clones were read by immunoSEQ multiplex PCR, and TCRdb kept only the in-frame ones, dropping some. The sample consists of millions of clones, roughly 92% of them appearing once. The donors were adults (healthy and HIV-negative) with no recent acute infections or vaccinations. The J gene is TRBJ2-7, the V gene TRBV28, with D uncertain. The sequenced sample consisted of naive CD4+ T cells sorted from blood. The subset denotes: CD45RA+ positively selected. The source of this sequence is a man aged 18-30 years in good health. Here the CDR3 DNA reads TGTGCCAGCAGTTTTGCTCCCTACGAGCAGTACTTC. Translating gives CASSFAPYEQYF.